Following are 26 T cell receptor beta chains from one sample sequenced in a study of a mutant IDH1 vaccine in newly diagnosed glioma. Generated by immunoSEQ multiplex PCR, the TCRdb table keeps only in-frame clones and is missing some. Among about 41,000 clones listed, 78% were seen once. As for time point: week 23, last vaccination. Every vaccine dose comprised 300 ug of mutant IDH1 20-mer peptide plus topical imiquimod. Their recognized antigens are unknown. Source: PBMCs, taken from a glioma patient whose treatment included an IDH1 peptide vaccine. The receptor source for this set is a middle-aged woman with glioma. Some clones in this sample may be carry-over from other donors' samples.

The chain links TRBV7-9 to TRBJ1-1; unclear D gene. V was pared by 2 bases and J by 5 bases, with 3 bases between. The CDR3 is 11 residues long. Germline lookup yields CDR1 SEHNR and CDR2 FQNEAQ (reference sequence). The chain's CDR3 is CASSLTTEAFF. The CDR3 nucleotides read TGTGCCAGCAGCTTAACAACTGAAGCTTTCTTT.

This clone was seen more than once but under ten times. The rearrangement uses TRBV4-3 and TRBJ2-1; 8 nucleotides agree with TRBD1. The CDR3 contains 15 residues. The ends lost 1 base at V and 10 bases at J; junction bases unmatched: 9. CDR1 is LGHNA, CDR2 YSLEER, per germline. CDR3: CASSQGTGSYVEQFF. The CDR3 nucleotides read TGCGCCAGCAGCCAAGGGACAGGGTCTTATGTCGAGCAGTTCTTC.

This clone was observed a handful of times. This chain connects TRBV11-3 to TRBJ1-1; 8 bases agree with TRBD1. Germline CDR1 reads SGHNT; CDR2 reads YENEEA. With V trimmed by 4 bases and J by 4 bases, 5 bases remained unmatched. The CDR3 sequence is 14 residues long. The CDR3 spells CASSSVQGATEAFF. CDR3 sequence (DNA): TGTGCCAGCAGCTCGGTCCAGGGGGCCACTGAAGCTTTCTTT.

For the CDR3, the DNA is TGTGCCAGCAGTTACTCGATTAGGCGGGAGCTCTACGAGCAGTACTTC. Protein sequence: CASSYSIRRELYEQYF. The J gene is TRBJ2-7, the V gene TRBV6-6; TRBD2 matches at 7 bases. J lost 3 bases, V lost 0 bases, and 8 bases had no gene match. Germline CDR1 MNHNY, CDR2 SVGAGI (reference sequence). The CDR3 runs to 16 residues.

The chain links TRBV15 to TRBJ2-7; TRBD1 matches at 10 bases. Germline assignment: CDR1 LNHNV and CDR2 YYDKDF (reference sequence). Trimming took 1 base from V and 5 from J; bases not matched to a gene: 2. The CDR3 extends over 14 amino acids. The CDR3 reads CATSRGQGADEQYF. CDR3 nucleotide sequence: TGTGCCACCAGCAGAGGACAGGGGGCAGACGAGCAGTACTTC.

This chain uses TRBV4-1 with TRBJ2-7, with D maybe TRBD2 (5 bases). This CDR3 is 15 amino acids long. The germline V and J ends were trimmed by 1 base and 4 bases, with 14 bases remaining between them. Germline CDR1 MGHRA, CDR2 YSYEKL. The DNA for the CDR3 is TGCGCCAGCAGCCAAGTTAGCACCGGCGGGTACGAGCAGTACTTC. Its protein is CASSQVSTGGYEQYF.

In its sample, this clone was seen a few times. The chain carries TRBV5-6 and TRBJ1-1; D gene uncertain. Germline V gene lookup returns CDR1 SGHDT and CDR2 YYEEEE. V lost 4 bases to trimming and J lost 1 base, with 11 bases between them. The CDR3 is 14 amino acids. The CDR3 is CASSPDGRNTEAFF. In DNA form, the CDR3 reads TGTGCCAGCAGCCCGGACGGCCGGAACACTGAAGCTTTCTTT.

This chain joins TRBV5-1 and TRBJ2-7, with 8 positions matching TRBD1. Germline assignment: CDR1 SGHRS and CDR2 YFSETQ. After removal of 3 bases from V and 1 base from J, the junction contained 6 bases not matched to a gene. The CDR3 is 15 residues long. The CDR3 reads CASSSGQGWSYEQYF. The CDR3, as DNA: TGCGCCAGCAGCTCAGGACAGGGTTGGTCCTACGAGCAGTACTTC.

The CDR3, as DNA: TGCGCCAGCAGCCAAGCGGCTTACTACGAGCAGTACTTC. It translates to CASSQAAYYEQYF. This rearrangement joins TRBV4-1 to TRBJ2-7; no clear D gene. Germline CDR1 MGHRA, CDR2 YSYEKL. The CDR3 extends over 13 amino acids. Deletions cut 1 base from V and 3 bases from J, with 7 bases between.

CDR3 in amino acids: CASSLRAGVSTGELFF. Written as DNA, the CDR3 is TGTGCCAGCAGTTTACGGGCGGGAGTGTCTACCGGGGAGCTGTTTTTT. The chain combines TRBV27 with TRBJ2-2; 7 bases fit TRBD2. The V segment lost 2 bases and the J segment 5 bases; nucleotides outside the gene matches: 8. Germline CDR1 and CDR2: MNHEY and SMNVEV (reference sequence). The CDR3 loop spans 16 amino acids.

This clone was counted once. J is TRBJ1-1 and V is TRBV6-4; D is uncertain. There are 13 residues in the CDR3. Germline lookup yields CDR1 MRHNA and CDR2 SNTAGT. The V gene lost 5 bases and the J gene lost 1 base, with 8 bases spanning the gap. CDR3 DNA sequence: TGTGCCAGCAGTTTTCAAACGAACACTGAAGCTTTCTTT. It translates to CASSFQTNTEAFF.

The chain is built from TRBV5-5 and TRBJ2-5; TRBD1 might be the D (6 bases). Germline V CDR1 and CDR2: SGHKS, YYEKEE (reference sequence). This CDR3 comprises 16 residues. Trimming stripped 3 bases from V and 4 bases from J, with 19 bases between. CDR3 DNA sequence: TGTGCCAGCAGCTCCCCGAGAGTGCAGGGGAGAGAGACCCAGTACTTC. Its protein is CASSSPRVQGRETQYF.

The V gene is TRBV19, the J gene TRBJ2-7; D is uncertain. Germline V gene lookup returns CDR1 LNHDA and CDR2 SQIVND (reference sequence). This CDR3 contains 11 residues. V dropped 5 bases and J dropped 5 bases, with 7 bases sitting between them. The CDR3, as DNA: TGTGCCAGTAGTGCCCGGGACGAGCAGTACTTC. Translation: CASSARDEQYF.

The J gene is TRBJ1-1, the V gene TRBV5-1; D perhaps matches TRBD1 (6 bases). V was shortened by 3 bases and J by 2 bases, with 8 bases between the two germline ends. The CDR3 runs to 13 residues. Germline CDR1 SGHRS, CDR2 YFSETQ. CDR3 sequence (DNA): TGCGCCAGCAGCTCGACAGGAAACACTGAAGCTTTCTTT. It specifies CASSSTGNTEAFF. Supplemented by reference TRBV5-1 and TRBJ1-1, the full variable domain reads KAGVTQTPRYLIKTRGQQVTLSCSPISGHRSVSWYQQTPGQGLQFLFEYFSETQRNKGNFPGRFSGRQFSNSRSEMNVSTLELGDSALYLCASSSTGNTEAFFGQGTRLTVV.

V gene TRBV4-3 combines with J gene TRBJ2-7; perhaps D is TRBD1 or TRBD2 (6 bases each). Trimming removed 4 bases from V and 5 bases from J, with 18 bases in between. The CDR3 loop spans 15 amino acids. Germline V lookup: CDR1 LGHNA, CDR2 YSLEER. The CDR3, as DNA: TGCGCCAGCAGCCGACGGGGGCGGTCGGGGGACGAGCAGTACTTC. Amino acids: CASSRRGRSGDEQYF.

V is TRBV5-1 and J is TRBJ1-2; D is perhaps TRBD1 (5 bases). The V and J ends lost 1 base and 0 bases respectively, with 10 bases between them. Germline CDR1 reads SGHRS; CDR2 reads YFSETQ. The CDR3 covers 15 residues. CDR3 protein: CASSLQGQANYGYTF. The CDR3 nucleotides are TGCGCCAGCAGCTTGCAGGGTCAAGCTAACTATGGCTACACCTTC.

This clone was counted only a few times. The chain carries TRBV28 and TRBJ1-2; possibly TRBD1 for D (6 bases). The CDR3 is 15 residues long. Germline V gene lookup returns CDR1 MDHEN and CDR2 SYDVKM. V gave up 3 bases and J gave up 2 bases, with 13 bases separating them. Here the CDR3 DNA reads TGTGCCAGCAGTTTGGGCAGGGGAAACAACTATGGCTACACCTTC. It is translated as CASSLGRGNNYGYTF.

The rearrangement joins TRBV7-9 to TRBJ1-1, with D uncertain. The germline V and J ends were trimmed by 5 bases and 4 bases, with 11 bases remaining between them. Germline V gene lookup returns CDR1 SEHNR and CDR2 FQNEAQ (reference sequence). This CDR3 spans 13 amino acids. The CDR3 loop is CASSNRRGTEAFF. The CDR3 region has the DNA TGTGCCAGCAGCAATCGACGGGGCACTGAAGCTTTCTTT.

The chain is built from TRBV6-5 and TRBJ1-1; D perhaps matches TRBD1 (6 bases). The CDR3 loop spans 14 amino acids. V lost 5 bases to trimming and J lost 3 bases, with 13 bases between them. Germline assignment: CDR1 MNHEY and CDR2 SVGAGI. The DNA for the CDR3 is TGTGCCAGCAGTCCGCACGGGACACACACTGAAGCTTTCTTT. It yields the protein CASSPHGTHTEAFF.

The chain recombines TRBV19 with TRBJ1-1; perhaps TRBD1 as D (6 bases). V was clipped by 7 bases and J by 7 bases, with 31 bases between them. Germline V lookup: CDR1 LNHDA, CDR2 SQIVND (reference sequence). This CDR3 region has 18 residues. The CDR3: CASTPEIGGRGEENEAFF. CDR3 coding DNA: TGTGCCAGTACACCGGAGATCGGGGGGAGGGGGGAGGAGAATGAAGCTTTCTTT.

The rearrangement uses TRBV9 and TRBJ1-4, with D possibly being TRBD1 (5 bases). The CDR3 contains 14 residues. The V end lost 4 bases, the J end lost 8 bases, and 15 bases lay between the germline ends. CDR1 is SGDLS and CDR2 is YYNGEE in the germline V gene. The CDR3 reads CASSSGGVSEKLFF. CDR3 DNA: TGTGCCAGCAGCTCCGGAGGGGTCTCGGAAAAACTGTTTTTT.

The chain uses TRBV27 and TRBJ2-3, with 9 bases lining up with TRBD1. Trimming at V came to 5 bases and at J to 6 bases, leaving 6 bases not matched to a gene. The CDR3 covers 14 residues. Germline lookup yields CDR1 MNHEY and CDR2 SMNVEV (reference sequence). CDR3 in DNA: TGTGCCAGCAGTACGGGACAGGGACGTGATACGCAGTATTTT. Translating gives CASSTGQGRDTQYF.

CDR3 in DNA: TGTGCCAGCAGCCAAGCGCCGGGAACAGGGGGCTCGGAGACCCAGTACTTC. This translates into CASSQAPGTGGSETQYF. The chain employs TRBV4-2 and TRBJ2-5; TRBD1 matches 9 bases. Germline V CDR1 and CDR2: LGHNA, YNFKEQ. V lost 1 base to trimming and J lost 5 bases; unmatched junction nucleotides: 11. This CDR3 is 17 amino acids long.

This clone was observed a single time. The CDR3 region has the DNA TGCAGCGCCCTCGGGGGGCGAACCTACGGGCAGTACTTC. It yields the protein CSALGGRTYGQYF. The V call is TRBV29-1, the J call TRBJ2-5, with D tentatively TRBD2 (7 bases). Germline V CDR1 and CDR2: SQVTM, ANQGSEA. The CDR3 runs to 13 residues. Trimming stripped 7 bases from V and 11 bases from J, with 23 bases between.

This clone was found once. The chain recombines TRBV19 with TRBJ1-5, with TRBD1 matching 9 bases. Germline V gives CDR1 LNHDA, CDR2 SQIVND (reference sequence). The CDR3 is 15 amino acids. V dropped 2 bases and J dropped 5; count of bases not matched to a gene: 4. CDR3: CASSISGQGYQPQHF. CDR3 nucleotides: TGTGCCAGTAGTATATCGGGACAGGGATATCAGCCCCAGCATTTT.

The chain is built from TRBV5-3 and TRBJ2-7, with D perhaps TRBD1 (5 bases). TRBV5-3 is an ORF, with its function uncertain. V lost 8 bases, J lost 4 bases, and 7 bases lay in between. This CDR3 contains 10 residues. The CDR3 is CARTVYEQYF. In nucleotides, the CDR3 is TGTGCCAGGACAGTTTACGAGCAGTACTTC.